Following are 27 T cell receptor beta chains from one sample sequenced in a study of regulatory T cells in long-lasting Graves disease. Investigators prepared the TCR beta libraries by applying iRepertoire HTBI primers and Arm-PCR of CDR3 regions. TCRdb fed the multiplex PCR reads into MiXCR, producing one record per CDR3 protein. The table includes about 220,000 distinct CDR3 sequences, 15% to 20% detected once. Regarding time point: newly diagnosed GD, antithyroid drugs for less than 3 months. With RNA extracted from PBMCs as input, the TCR library was made. The sample consisted of peripheral blood mononuclear cells (PBMCs), taken at new diagnosis, from a patient treated with antithyroid drugs. These receptors originate from a female donor with Graves disease.

This clonotype was detected a few times. The gene calls are TRBV7-6 and TRBJ1-1; D ambiguous. The ends were cut back, 2 bases at V and 3 bases at J, with 10 bases in the middle. The CDR3 totals 14 residues. From germline, CDR1 is SGHVS and CDR2 FNYEAQ. This CDR3 reads CASSLKEGDTEAFF. In nucleotides, the CDR3 is TGTGCCAGCAGCTTAAAGGAGGGTGACACTGAAGCTTTCTTT.

There are a few counts of this clonotype. This may come from a read error, since a much larger clone is one base off. The gene calls are TRBV12-3 or TRBV12-4 and TRBJ1-4; TRBD1 is a possible D gene (5 bases). This CDR3 has 14 amino acids. V dropped 8 bases and J dropped 8 bases, with 18 bases sitting between them. The chain's CDR3 is CASGSGRTREKLFF. Here the CDR3 DNA reads TGTGCCAGCGGTTCGGGACGGACCCGGGAAAAACTGTTTTTT.

The chain has TRBV11-1 and TRBJ2-1, with 13 bases that match TRBD2. J gave up 12 bases and V 3 bases, and 8 bases lay outside the gene matches. This CDR3 comprises 15 residues. Germline V gene lookup returns CDR1 SGHAT and CDR2 FQDESV (reference sequence). In DNA form, the CDR3 reads TGTGCCAGCAGCTTCGGGACTAGCGGGGAGGCGAGGCAGTTCTTC. This translates into CASSFGTSGEARQFF.

About this clonotype: A single base separates this from a much larger clone, so it may be a read error. The J gene is TRBJ1-1, the V gene TRBV11-2; no firm D call. The CDR3 is 11 residues long. CDR1 is SGHAT, CDR2 FQNNGV, per germline. Deletions cut 2 bases from V and 7 bases from J, with 5 bases between. The CDR3 DNA reads as TGTGCCAGCAGCTTACGACTTGAAGCTTTCTTT. It specifies CASSLRLEAFF.

This clonotype was detected a few times. The gene calls are TRBV20-1 and TRBJ2-1; 9 bases align to TRBD2. The V gene's germline CDR1 is DFQATT and CDR2 SNEGSKA (reference sequence). Trimming took 3 bases from V and 3 from J; bases not matched to a gene: 6. CDR3 length: 15 amino acids. In DNA, the CDR3 is TGCAGTGCTAGCGGGACTAGCATACTCTACAATGAGCAGTTCTTC. Translated: CSASGTSILYNEQFF.

The chain uses TRBV19 and TRBJ1-6; D might be TRBD1 (5 bases). The CDR3 has 16 residues. Trimming cost V 8 bases and J 4 bases, with 18 bases left between them. Germline V gene data show CDR1 as LNHDA and CDR2 as SQIVND (reference sequence). Here the CDR3 DNA reads TGTGCCAGTCGGAAAGCTGCCAGGGAGTATAATTCACCCCTCCACTTT. This sequence encodes CASRKAAREYNSPLHF.

This clonotype appeared many times. The chain couples TRBV11-2 to TRBJ2-5; D tentatively fits TRBD1 or TRBD2 (5 bases each). Germline V gives CDR1 SGHAT, CDR2 FQNNGV. The CDR3 runs 15 residues. V dropped 5 bases and J dropped 2 bases, with 15 bases sitting between them. Here the CDR3 reads CASSGSRDLQETQYF. The CDR3 bases are TGTGCCAGCAGCGGAAGCCGGGACCTGCAAGAGACCCAGTACTTC.

Note on this clonotype: As the CDR3 is not closed by the conserved phenylalanine or tryptophan, this likely results from a read error. This chain uses TRBV5-5 with TRBJ1-1; D is perhaps TRBD1 (6 bases). Trimming removed 0 bases from V and 1 base from J, with 7 bases in between. CDR1 is SGHKS and CDR2 is YYEKEE in the germline V gene (reference sequence). This CDR3 region has 14 residues. Here the CDR3 reads CASSLGTANTEAFL. The CDR3 DNA follows: TGTGCCAGCAGCTTGGGGACAGCGAACACTGAAGCTTTCCTT.

This clonotype was picked up many times. J is TRBJ2-3 and V is TRBV2; 11 bases align to TRBD2. V lost 6 bases, J lost 6 bases, and 8 bases stayed unmatched. The CDR3 sequence is 15 residues long. Germline lookup yields CDR1 SNHLY and CDR2 FYNNEI. The CDR3 here is CASRLLAGVADTQYF. The CDR3 DNA sequence: TGTGCCAGCAGATTACTAGCGGGAGTGGCGGATACGCAGTATTTT.

This clonotype was observed at least ten times. V gene TRBV7-2 combines with J gene TRBJ2-7; 10 bases line up with TRBD2. The CDR3 contains 14 residues. After removal of 1 base from V and 3 bases from J, the junction contained 0 bases not matched to a gene. Germline loops: CDR1 SGHTA, CDR2 FQGNSA. In DNA, the CDR3 is TGTGCCAGCAGCTTAGGACTAGCGGGCTACGAGCAGTACTTC. It is translated as CASSLGLAGYEQYF.

This clonotype was detected ten times or more. The V call is TRBV19, the J call TRBJ1-5, with no clear D. The CDR3 covers 14 residues. CDR1 LNHDA and CDR2 SQIVND come from the germline V gene (reference sequence). Trimming shortened V by 5 bases and J by 9 bases, and 17 bases separated the two germline ends. The CDR3 bases are TGTGCCAGTAGTGTAGGGCTGCGGGTGAGGCCCCAGCATTTT. This gives the protein CASSVGLRVRPQHF.

This clonotype was seen at least ten times. The V call is TRBV12-3 or TRBV12-4, the J call TRBJ1-2, with no clear D. Trimming shortened V by 4 bases and J by 4 bases, and 10 bases separated the two germline ends. This CDR3 has 13 amino acids. The CDR3 loop reads CASSYGPVYGYTF. CDR3 DNA: TGTGCCAGCAGTTACGGGCCAGTCTATGGCTACACCTTC.

This clonotype was seen at least ten times. The V and J genes are TRBV5-1 and TRBJ2-7; perhaps TRBD2 as D (5 bases). The CDR3 runs 12 residues. The ends were cut back, 2 bases at V and 6 bases at J, with 9 bases in the middle. The germline CDR1 and CDR2 sequences are SGHRS and YFSETQ. This chain's CDR3 is CASSFDYLEQYF. CDR3 nucleotides: TGCGCCAGCAGCTTTGACTATCTCGAGCAGTACTTC.

This clonotype was seen repeatedly, ten times or more. The CDR3 protein is CASATGTAYEQYF. The CDR3 nucleotides are TGTGCCAGCGCGACCGGGACTGCCTACGAGCAGTACTTC. V and J are TRBV7-2 and TRBJ2-7; tentative D call: TRBD2 (6 bases). The V gene's germline CDR1 is SGHTA and CDR2 FQGNSA. Trimming pared 8 bases from V and 2 bases from J, leaving 13 bases between. The CDR3 is 13 residues long. Using reference TRBV7-2 and TRBJ2-7 for the parts outside the CDR3, the full variable domain is GAGVSQSPSNKVTEKGKDVELRCDPISGHTALYWYRQSLGQGLEFLIYFQGNSAPDKSGLPSDRFSAERTGGSVSTLTIQRTQQEDSAVYLCASATGTAYEQYFGPGTRLTVT.

This clonotype was detected ten times or more. The chain links TRBV2 to TRBJ2-7; no reliable D call. This CDR3 is built from 13 residues. V shed 3 bases and J shed 0 bases, with 6 bases lying between them. CDR1 is SNHLY, CDR2 FYNNEI, per germline. The CDR3 is CASSDGGSYEQYF. For the CDR3, the DNA is TGTGCCAGCAGTGACGGCGGCTCCTACGAGCAGTACTTC.

This clonotype showed up many times. The chain uses TRBV12-3 or TRBV12-4 and TRBJ1-1, with D possibly TRBD1 on 5 matching bases. Deletions cut 6 bases from V and 0 bases from J, with 8 bases between. The CDR3 contains 13 residues. The CDR3 loop reads CASRRDLNTEAFF. CDR3 bases: TGTGCCAGCAGACGGGACCTGAACACTGAAGCTTTCTTT.

The J gene is TRBJ2-1, the V gene TRBV20-1, with 14 bases lining up with TRBD2. The CDR3 has 15 residues. CDR1 DFQATT and CDR2 SNEGSKA come from the germline V gene (reference sequence). The V segment lost 6 bases and the J segment 5 bases; nucleotides outside the gene matches: 6. Here the CDR3 reads CSAPGLAGADNEQFF. The CDR3 nucleotides read TGCAGTGCGCCGGGACTAGCGGGAGCGGACAATGAGCAGTTCTTC.

In its sample, this clonotype was seen many times. The chain couples TRBV10-3 to TRBJ2-3, with 8 positions matching TRBD2. This CDR3 contains 16 residues. The germline CDR1 and CDR2 sequences are ENHRY and SYGVKD. The junction had 7 bases not matched to a gene; V was cut back by 3 bases and J by 2 bases. The CDR3 sequence is CAISEGPAGATDTQYF. The CDR3 DNA sequence: TGTGCCATCAGTGAAGGCCCAGCGGGAGCCACAGATACGCAGTATTTT.

This clonotype was seen ten or more times. The CDR3 DNA reads TGTGCCTGGAAGCGGGAGAACTATGGCTACACCTTC. Amino acids: CAWKRENYGYTF. The rearrangement uses TRBV30 and TRBJ1-2; D not certain. Per the germline V gene, CDR1 is GTSNPN and CDR2 is SVGIG (reference sequence). V lost 4 bases, J lost 2 bases, and 8 bases lay in between. CDR3 size: 12 residues.

The J gene is TRBJ2-2, the V gene TRBV6-5, with D unresolved. Germline V gives CDR1 MNHEY, CDR2 SVGAGI. The CDR3 is 13 residues long. The ends were cut back, 3 bases at V and 6 bases at J, with 8 bases in the middle. Here the CDR3 DNA reads TGTGCCAGCAGTTATGTCACCCCCGGGGAGCTGTTTTTT. It encodes CASSYVTPGELFF.

The chain uses TRBV12-3 or TRBV12-4 and TRBJ2-1, with TRBD2 matching 7 bases. The CDR3 totals 14 residues. The V and J ends lost 6 bases and 3 bases, in that order; junction bases with no gene match: 5. The CDR3 coding sequence is TGTGCCAGCAGAGCCGGGACTAACTACAATGAGCAGTTCTTC. Residues: CASRAGTNYNEQFF.

This chain uses TRBV28 with TRBJ2-5, with 12 bases identical to TRBD1. The trim removed 4 bases at V and 5 bases at J, leaving 8 bases unmatched. This CDR3 has 16 residues. Germline V gives CDR1 MDHEN, CDR2 SYDVKM. For the CDR3, the DNA is TGTGCCAGCAGTTCTCCGGGACAGGGGGCAGGGGAGACCCAGTACTTC. Protein: CASSSPGQGAGETQYF.

This clonotype was detected only a few times. The V gene is TRBV9, the J gene TRBJ2-7, with D possibly matching TRBD1 (5 bases). CDR3 length equals 15 residues. Trimming took 0 bases from V and 1 from J, leaving 11 bases between them. Germline V lookup: CDR1 SGDLS, CDR2 YYNGEE. In DNA, the CDR3 is TGTGCCAGCAGCGTAGCTGTGGGGCCGTCCTACGAGCAGTACTTC. It is translated as CASSVAVGPSYEQYF.

There are a few counts of this clonotype. The chain carries TRBV5-1 and TRBJ2-1; 12 bases are shared with TRBD2. Germline values: CDR1 SGHRS, CDR2 YFSETQ. The CDR3 totals 15 residues. J lost 8 bases, V lost 6 bases, and 9 bases had no gene match. CDR3 protein: CASTTSGSGGHEQFF. In DNA form, the CDR3 reads TGCGCCAGCACGACTAGCGGGAGTGGGGGACATGAGCAGTTCTTC.

This clonotype has ten or more counts. This rearrangement joins TRBV12-3 or TRBV12-4 to TRBJ2-7; D is uncertain. Trimming took 4 bases from V and 6 from J, leaving 7 bases between them. The CDR3 sequence is 11 residues long. This CDR3 is CASSSGVEQYF. The CDR3 nucleotides are TGTGCCAGCAGTTCTGGGGTCGAGCAGTACTTC.

This clonotype was detected a few times. The chain is built from TRBV12-3 or TRBV12-4 and TRBJ2-5; 7 bases map to TRBD1. The CDR3 spans 14 residues. V lost 3 bases and J lost 5; bases outside the gene matches: 6. The CDR3, as DNA: TGTGCCAGCAGTTTCGGACAGGTGCCGGAGACCCAGTACTTC. Amino acid sequence: CASSFGQVPETQYF.

The sample holds many counts of this clonotype. The gene calls are TRBV20-1 and TRBJ2-2, with TRBD2 as a possible D gene (6 bases). V lost 0 bases to trimming and J lost 3 bases, with 14 bases between them. The CDR3 loop spans 16 amino acids. The germline V gene has CDR1 DFQATT and CDR2 SNEGSKA (reference sequence). The CDR3 DNA reads TGCAGTGCTAGAGATCTTGGACTACGGGACACCGGGGAGCTGTTTTTT. Protein: CSARDLGLRDTGELFF.